This T cell receptor beta chain emerged from a study of beta chain features in type 1 diabetes. Germline V gene lookup returns CDR1 SQVTM and CDR2 ANQGSEA. V shed 1 base and J shed 1 base, with 13 bases lying between them. This CDR3 comprises 15 residues. Isolated RNA was reverse transcribed in full, so expressed TCRB transcripts were sequenced. Sequencing was performed with immunoSEQ multiplex PCR; in TCRdb, only in-frame clones are kept and a portion is missing. The table includes about 700,000 clones, about an eighth detected once. About this clone: Its specificity is not known.

Findings and caveats of the study: Shortening of TCRB CDR3s, moderate but significant, appeared in all four CD4+ subsets of Type 1 diabetes patients.

The sequenced sample was naive CD4+ T cells from blood. This TCR derives from a man aged 18 to 30 with type 1 diabetes. This chain uses TRBV29-1 with TRBJ1-1; D is ambiguous. For the CDR3, the DNA is TGCAGCGTTGAAGGTTCAGCGGGAGCGAACACTGAAGCTTTCTTT. Translated: CSVEGSAGANTEAFF.